This T cell receptor beta chain was recorded in a study of T cells in Graves' hyperthyroidism and ophthalmopathy. Study-level information: Before treatment of any kind, peripheral blood was taken at initial diagnosis. Notes on the study in general: Most thyroid clonotypes that were expanded above 0.001 also turned up in blood.

Uncontrolled infections, other autoimmune diseases, pregnancy or lactation led to exclusion of patients. Clinical symptoms, serum thyroxine, TRAb, thyroid ultrasound and orbital computed tomography informed diagnoses. The investigators amplified TCR beta CDR3 regions from RNA transcripts. First-round RT-PCR with HTBI primers amplified the TCR CDR3 region. TCRdb reprocessed the multiplex PCR reads with MiXCR, giving one entry per CDR3 protein. The repertoire holds around 300,000 distinct CDR3 sequences, with approximately 14% as singletons. Details on this clonotype: Its antigen remains unidentified.

J was trimmed by 5 bases and V by 3 bases; bases with no gene match: 8. This CDR3 has 17 residues. The V gene's germline CDR1 is LNHDA and CDR2 SQIVND (reference sequence). This chain connects TRBV19 to TRBJ2-2; 11 bases fit TRBD2. Material: blood. The receptor's source is a woman aged 25 to 39 with Graves' hyperthyroidism. As DNA, the CDR3 is TGTGCCAGTAGTATTCCCCCCACTAGCGGGAGAACCGGGGAGCTGTTTTTT. Amino acid sequence: CASSIPPTSGRTGELFF.